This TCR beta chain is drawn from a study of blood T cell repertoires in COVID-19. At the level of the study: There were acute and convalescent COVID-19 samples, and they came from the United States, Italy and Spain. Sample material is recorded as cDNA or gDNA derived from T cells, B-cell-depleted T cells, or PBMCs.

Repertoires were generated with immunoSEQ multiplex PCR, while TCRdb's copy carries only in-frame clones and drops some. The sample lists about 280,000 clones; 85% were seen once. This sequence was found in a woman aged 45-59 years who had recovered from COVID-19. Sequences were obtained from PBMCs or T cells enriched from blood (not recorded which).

CDR3 DNA: TGTGCCAGCAGGATGACAGGGTCGAATCAGCCCCAGCATTTT. Residues: CASRMTGSNQPQHF. The rearrangement uses TRBV6-5 and TRBJ1-5; TRBD1 aligns across 7 bases. CDR1 and CDR2 (germline): MNHEY, SVGAGI. This CDR3 contains 14 residues. The trim removed 6 bases at V and 4 bases at J, leaving 6 bases unmatched.